This TCR beta chain was sequenced in a study of Siglec-9 on CD8 T cells in melanoma. Measured with immunoSEQ multiplex PCR; TCRdb has only the in-frame clones, and not every one. The data contain more than 25,000 clones, approximately 80% of them singletons. Germline lookup yields CDR1 SGHAT and CDR2 FQNNGV. The CDR3 loop spans 15 amino acids. The trim removed 3 bases at V and 5 bases at J, leaving 6 bases unmatched. Remarks on this clone: The target antigen is unknown.

Findings and limits, study-wide: Siglec-9 reportedly marks and regulates an effector memory CD8+ T-cell subset apparently accumulating in melanoma tumors.

The gene calls are TRBV11-2 and TRBJ2-5, with 10 bases lining up with TRBD1. The sequence came from a human donor in good health. Material: Siglec-9- CD8+ T cells sorted from blood. CDR3 nucleotides: TGTGCCAGCAGCTTGGGACAGGGGACCATGGAGACCCAGTACTTC. As protein: CASSLGQGTMETQYF.